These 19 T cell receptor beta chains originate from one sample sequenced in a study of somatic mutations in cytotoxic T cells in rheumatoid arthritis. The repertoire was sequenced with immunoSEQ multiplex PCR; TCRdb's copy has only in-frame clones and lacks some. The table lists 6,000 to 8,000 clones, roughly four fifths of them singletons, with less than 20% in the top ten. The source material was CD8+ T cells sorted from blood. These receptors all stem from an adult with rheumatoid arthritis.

The CDR3 spells CASRDASGEETQYF. CDR3 DNA: TGTGCCAGCAGGGATGCTAGCGGGGAAGAGACCCAGTACTTC. V gene TRBV6-1 combines with J gene TRBJ2-5; 9 positions agree with TRBD2. The CDR3 totals 14 residues. J was trimmed by 3 bases and V by 6 bases; bases with no gene match: 5. Germline V gives CDR1 MNHNS, CDR2 SASEGT.

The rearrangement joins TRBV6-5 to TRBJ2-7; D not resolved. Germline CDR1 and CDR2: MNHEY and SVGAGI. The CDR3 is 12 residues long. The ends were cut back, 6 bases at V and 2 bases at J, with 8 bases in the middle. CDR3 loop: CASSISAYEQYF. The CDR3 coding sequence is TGTGCCAGCAGCATTAGTGCCTACGAGCAGTACTTC.

CDR3 loop: CSARGDGLYF. The CDR3 coding sequence is TGCAGTGCTAGAGGGGACGGCCTGTATTTT. The chain has TRBV20-1 and TRBJ2-3; D tentatively reads TRBD1 or TRBD2 (5 bases each). CDR3 size: 10 residues. Per the germline V gene, CDR1 is DFQATT and CDR2 is SNEGSKA (reference sequence). Trimming stripped 1 base from V and 14 bases from J, with 10 bases between.

The CDR3 region is CASSLGLAPLHF. The CDR3 bases are TGTGCCAGCAGCTTGGGTTTGGCACCCCTCCACTTT. This chain uses TRBV5-4 with TRBJ1-6; no clear D. V was pared by 0 bases and J by 11 bases, with 6 bases between. Germline CDR1 SGHNT, CDR2 YYREEE (reference sequence). CDR3 length equals 12 residues.

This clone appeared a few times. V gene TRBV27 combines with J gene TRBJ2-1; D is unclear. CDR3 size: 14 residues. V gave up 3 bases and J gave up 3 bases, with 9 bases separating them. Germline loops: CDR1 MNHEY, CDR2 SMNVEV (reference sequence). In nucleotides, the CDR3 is TGTGCCAGCAGTTTTGCAGCGTTCTACAATGAGCAGTTCTTC. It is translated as CASSFAAFYNEQFF.

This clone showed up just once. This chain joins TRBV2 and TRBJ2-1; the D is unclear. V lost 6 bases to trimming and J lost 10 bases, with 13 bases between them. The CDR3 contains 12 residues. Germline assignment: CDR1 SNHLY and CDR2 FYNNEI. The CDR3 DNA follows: TGTGCCAGCAGGGTCGGCCCCCTGGAGCAGTTCTTC. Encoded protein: CASRVGPLEQFF. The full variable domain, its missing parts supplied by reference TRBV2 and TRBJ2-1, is EPEVTQTPSHQVTQMGQEVILRCVPISNHLYFYWYRQILGQKVEFLVSFYNNEISEKSEIFDDQFSVERPDGSNFTLKIRSTKLEDSAMYFCASRVGPLEQFFGPGTRLTVL.

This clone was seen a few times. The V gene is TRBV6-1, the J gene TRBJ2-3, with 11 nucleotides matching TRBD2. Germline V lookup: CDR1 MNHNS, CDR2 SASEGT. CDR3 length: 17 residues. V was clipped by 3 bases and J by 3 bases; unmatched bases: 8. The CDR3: CASSDHIAGGETDTQYF. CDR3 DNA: TGTGCCAGCAGTGACCATATAGCGGGGGGGGAGACAGATACGCAGTATTTT.

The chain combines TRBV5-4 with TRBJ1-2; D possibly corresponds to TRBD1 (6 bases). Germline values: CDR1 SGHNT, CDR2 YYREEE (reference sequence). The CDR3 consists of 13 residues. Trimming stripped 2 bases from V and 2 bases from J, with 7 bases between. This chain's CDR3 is CASSLGQNYGYTF. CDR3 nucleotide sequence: TGTGCCAGCAGCTTAGGACAGAACTATGGCTACACCTTC.

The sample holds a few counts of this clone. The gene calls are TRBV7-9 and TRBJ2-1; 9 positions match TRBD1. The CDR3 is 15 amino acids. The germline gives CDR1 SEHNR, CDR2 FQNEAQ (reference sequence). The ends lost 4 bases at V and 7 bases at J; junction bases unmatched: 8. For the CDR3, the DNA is TGTGCCAGCAGCTCCCGGGACAGGGAAGGGAATGAGCAGTTCTTC. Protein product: CASSSRDREGNEQFF. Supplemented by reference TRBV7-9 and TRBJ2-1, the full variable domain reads DTGVSQNPRHKITKRGQNVTFRCDPISEHNRLYWYRQTLGQGPEFLTYFQNEAQLEKSRLLSDRFSAERPKGSFSTLEIQRTEQGDSAMYLCASSSRDREGNEQFFGPGTRLTVL.

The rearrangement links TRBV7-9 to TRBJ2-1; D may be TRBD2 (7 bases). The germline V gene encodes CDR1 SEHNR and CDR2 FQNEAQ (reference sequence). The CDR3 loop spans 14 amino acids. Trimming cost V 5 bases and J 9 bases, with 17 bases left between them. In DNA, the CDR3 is TGTGCCAGCAGCCAGGCTGGTGGGGGGGCTGAGCAGTTCTTC. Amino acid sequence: CASSQAGGGAEQFF.

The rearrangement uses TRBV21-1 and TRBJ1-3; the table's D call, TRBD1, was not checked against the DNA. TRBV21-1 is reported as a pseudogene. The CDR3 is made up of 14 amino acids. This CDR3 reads CASSKRRTGNIKYF. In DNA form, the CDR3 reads TGTGCCAGCAGCAAACGCAGGACAGGGAATATCAAATATTTT.

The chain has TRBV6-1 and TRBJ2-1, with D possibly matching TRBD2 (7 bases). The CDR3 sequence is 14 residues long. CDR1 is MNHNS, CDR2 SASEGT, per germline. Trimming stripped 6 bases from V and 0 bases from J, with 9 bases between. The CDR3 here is CASRGGGSYNEQFF. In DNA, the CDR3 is TGTGCCAGCAGGGGAGGGGGCTCCTACAATGAGCAGTTCTTC.

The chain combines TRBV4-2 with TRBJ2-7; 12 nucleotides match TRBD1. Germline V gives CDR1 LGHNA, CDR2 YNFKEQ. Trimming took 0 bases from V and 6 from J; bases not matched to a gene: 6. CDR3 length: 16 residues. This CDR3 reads CASSQDLGTGGSEQYF. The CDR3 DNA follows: TGTGCCAGCAGCCAAGATCTTGGGACAGGGGGCTCCGAGCAGTACTTC.

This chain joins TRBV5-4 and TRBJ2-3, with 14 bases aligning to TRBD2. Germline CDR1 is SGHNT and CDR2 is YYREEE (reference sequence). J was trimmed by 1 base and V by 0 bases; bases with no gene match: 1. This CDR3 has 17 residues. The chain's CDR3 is CASSLVTSGGGTDTQYF. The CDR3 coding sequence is TGTGCCAGCAGCTTGGTGACTAGCGGGGGGGGCACAGATACGCAGTATTTT.

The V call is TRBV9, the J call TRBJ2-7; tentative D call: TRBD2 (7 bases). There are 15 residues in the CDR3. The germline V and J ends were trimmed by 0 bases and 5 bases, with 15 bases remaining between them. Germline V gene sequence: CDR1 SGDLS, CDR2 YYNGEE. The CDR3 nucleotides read TGTGCCAGCAGCGTAGTAGGGGGGGGGCCCCACGAGCAGTACTTC. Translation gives CASSVVGGGPHEQYF.

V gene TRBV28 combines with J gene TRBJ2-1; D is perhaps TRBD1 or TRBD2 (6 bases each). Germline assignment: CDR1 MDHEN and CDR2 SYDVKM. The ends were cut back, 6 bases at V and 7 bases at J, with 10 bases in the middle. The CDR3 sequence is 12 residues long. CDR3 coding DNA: TGTGCCAGCAGCGGGGGCTGGAATGAGCAGTTCTTC. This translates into CASSGGWNEQFF.

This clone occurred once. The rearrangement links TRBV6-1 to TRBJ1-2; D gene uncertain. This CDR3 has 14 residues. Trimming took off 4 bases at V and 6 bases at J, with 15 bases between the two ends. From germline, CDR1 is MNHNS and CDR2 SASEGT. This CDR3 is CASSGGEGGDGYTF. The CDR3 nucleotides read TGTGCCAGCAGTGGGGGAGAGGGTGGGGATGGCTACACCTTC.

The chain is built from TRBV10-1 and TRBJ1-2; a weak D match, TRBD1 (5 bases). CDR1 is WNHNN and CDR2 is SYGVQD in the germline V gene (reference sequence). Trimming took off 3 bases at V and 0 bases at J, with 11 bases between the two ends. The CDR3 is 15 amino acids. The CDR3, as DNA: TGCGCCAGCAGTGACTCGACAGAAACTAACTATGGCTACACCTTC. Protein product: CASSDSTETNYGYTF.

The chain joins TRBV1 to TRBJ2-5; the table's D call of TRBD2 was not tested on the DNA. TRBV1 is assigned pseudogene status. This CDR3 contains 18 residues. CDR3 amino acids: CTSSQDPRLAGSSETQYF. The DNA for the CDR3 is TGCACCAGCAGCCAAGATCCTCGGCTAGCGGGCTCCTCAGAGACCCAGTACTTC.